This T cell receptor (beta chain) was retrieved from a study of blood T cell repertoires in COVID-19. Study-level information: Material from acute and convalescent COVID-19 was sourced from the United States, Italy and Spain.

V shed 8 bases and J 5 bases; nucleotides not matched to a gene: 10. Germline CDR1 MNHEY, CDR2 SVGAGI. The CDR3 is 14 amino acids. Per the authors' pipeline: Nucleated cell counts were estimated from reference gene primer amplification. Some clones are missing from TCRdb's copy, which holds only in-frame ones; the method was immunoSEQ multiplex PCR. The DNA was the basis for D and trimming; V, J and clone size are from that table. The sample includes 100,000 to 150,000 clones, around 80% seen only once; the top ten take more than 35%. This sequence joins TRBV6-5 and TRBJ2-7; 9 nucleotides line up with TRBD1. The source material was peripheral blood. The source is a man aged 40-50 years with active or convalescent COVID-19. The CDR3 loop is CASGPGTGSDEQYF. CDR3 coding DNA: TGTGCCAGCGGGCCGGGGACAGGGAGTGACGAGCAGTACTTC.